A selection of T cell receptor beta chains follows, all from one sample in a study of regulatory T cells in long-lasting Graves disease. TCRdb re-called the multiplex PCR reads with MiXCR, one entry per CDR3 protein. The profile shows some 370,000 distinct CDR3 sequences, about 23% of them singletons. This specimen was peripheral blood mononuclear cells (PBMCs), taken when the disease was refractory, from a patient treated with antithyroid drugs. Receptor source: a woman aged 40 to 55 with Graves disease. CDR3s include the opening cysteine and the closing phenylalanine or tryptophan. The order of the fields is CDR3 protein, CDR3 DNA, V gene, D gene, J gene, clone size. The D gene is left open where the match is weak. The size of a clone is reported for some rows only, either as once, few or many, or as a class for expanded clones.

CASSPQTQLNTEAFF,TGTGCCAGCAGCCCGCAGACACAATTGAACACTGAAGCTTTCTTT,TRBV3-1,.,TRBJ1-1,.
CSVEVSGSKTQYF,TGCAGCGTTGAAGTGAGTGGTTCGAAGACCCAGTACTTC,TRBV29-1,.,TRBJ2-5,.
CSAHRGPWETQYF,TGCAGTGCGCACAGGGGGCCGTGGGAGACCCAGTACTTC,TRBV20-1,TRBD1,TRBJ2-5,many
CASNPGLGVGEQYF,TGTGCCAGCAACCCGGGACTAGGGGTAGGGGAGCAGTACTTC,TRBV2,TRBD2,TRBJ2-7,many
CAISENTGTGWTPLHF,TGTGCCATCAGTGAGAATACCGGGACAGGGTGGACACCCCTCCACTTT,TRBV10-3,TRBD1,TRBJ1-6,.
CATSSPSTGWSTEAFF,TGTGCCACCAGCAGCCCCTCGACAGGGTGGTCCACTGAAGCTTTCTTT,TRBV15,TRBD1,TRBJ1-1,few
CASRADRYEQYF,TGTGCCAGTAGGGCAGATCGGTACGAGCAGTACTTC,TRBV7-9,.,TRBJ2-7,.
CASRNPGQGTLEQYF,TGTGCCAGCAGGAATCCGGGACAGGGCACGCTCGAGCAGTACTTC,TRBV28,TRBD1,TRBJ2-7,many
CASSYSGTGNSPLHF,TGTGCCAGCAGTTATTCCGGGACAGGGAATTCACCCCTCCACTTT,TRBV6-9,TRBD1,TRBJ1-6,few
CASSIYGHGTDTQYF,TGTGCCAGTAGTATTTACGGCCACGGGACAGATACGCAGTATTTT,TRBV19,.,TRBJ2-3,.
CASQAGFHSNQPQHF,TGTGCCAGCCAAGCGGGATTTCATAGCAATCAGCCCCAGCATTTT,TRBV28,.,TRBJ1-5,few
CASSPLGSGAYNEQFF,TGTGCCAGCAGTCCGCTGGGTAGCGGGGCATACAATGAGCAGTTCTTC,TRBV27,TRBD2,TRBJ2-1,.
CASSFSRVGNQPQHF,TGTGCCAGCAGTTTTTCCAGGGTCGGCAATCAGCCCCAGCATTTT,TRBV27,.,TRBJ1-5,.
CSAASYEQYF,TGCAGTGCTGCTTCCTACGAGCAGTACTTC,TRBV20-1,.,TRBJ2-7,.
CASSESRREGTDTQYF,TGTGCCAGCAGTGAATCACGGCGGGAGGGCACAGATACGCAGTATTTT,TRBV12-3/TRBV12-4,TRBD2,TRBJ2-3,.
CAAEGEVGTQYF,TGTGCCGCAGAGGGGGAGGTGGGGACCCAGTACTTC,TRBV10-3,.,TRBJ2-5,few
CASSFKNEQYF,TGTGCCAGCAGTTTTAAGAACGAGCAGTACTTC,TRBV12-3/TRBV12-4,.,TRBJ2-7,many
CASSLRMAPYEQYF,TGTGCCAGCAGTTTAAGGATGGCGCCCTACGAGCAGTACTTC,TRBV28,.,TRBJ2-7,.
CASSIGTGAYEQYF,TGTGCCAGTAGTATCGGGACAGGAGCCTACGAGCAGTACTTC,TRBV19,TRBD1,TRBJ2-7,many
CASSVLGGSGNEQFF,TGTGCCAGCAGCGTACTGGGCGGGAGCGGCAATGAGCAGTTCTTC,TRBV9,TRBD2,TRBJ2-1,.
CASSQVIGARGYTF,TGCGCCAGCAGCCAAGTGATAGGGGCGCGTGGCTACACCTTC,TRBV4-1,.,TRBJ1-2,many
CASSQAPNTGELFF,TGCGCCAGCAGCCAGGCTCCGAACACCGGGGAGCTGTTTTTT,TRBV5-1,.,TRBJ2-2,.
CAISESAGELQETQYF,TGTGCCATCAGTGAGTCCGCGGGAGAGCTGCAAGAGACCCAGTACTTC,TRBV10-3,TRBD2,TRBJ2-5,.
CASRGTSGTYEQYF,TGTGCCAGCAGGGGGACTAGCGGGACCTACGAGCAGTACTTC,TRBV27,TRBD2,TRBJ2-7,many
CSVVDSESYEQYF,TGCAGCGTTGTGGACTCCGAGTCCTACGAGCAGTACTTC,TRBV29-1,.,TRBJ2-7,many
CASSYGQGAGELFF,TGTGCCAGCAGCTATGGGCAGGGAGCCGGGGAGCTGTTTTTT,TRBV7-3,.,TRBJ2-2,.
CASTLHTDGASRAEAFF,TGCGCCAGCACCCTACATACGGACGGGGCCAGTCGGGCTGAAGCTTTCTTT,TRBV5-1,.,TRBJ1-1,.
CSVPRGRNTDTQYF,TGCAGCGTACCACGCGGGAGGAACACAGATACGCAGTATTTT,TRBV29-1,TRBD2,TRBJ2-3,many
CASTGPLRTQPQHF,TGTGCCAGCACCGGACCTCTAAGGACCCAGCCCCAGCATTTT,TRBV6-1,.,TRBJ1-5,many
CSALPRLAGNTIYF,TGCAGCGCCCTTCCGCGGTTGGCTGGAAACACCATATATTTT,TRBV29-1,.,TRBJ1-3,few
CSASRAVEQYF,TGCAGTGCTAGCAGAGCAGTCGAGCAGTACTTC,TRBV20-1,.,TRBJ2-7,many
CASSPGRVQPQHF,TGTGCCAGCAGTCCTGGTAGGGTTCAGCCCCAGCATTTT,TRBV27,.,TRBJ1-5,many
CASRPSNYGYTF,TGTGCCAGCAGGCCTTCGAACTATGGCTACACCTTC,TRBV28,.,TRBJ1-2,.
CASSLGGLTGDYEQYF,TGCGCCAGCAGCTTGGGGGGACTAACGGGAGACTACGAGCAGTACTTC,TRBV5-1,TRBD2,TRBJ2-7,few
CASNQGQGSEAFF,TGTGCCAGCAACCAGGGACAGGGCTCTGAAGCTTTCTTT,TRBV28,TRBD1,TRBJ1-1,many
CSVGKQASPYEQYF,TGCAGCGTTGGAAAACAGGCCAGCCCCTACGAGCAGTACTTC,TRBV29-1,.,TRBJ2-7,.
CSALKRGHQETQYF,TGCAGTGCCTTAAAGCGGGGGCATCAAGAGACCCAGTACTTC,TRBV20-1,TRBD2,TRBJ2-5,many
CASSLEGGNTEAFF,TGCGCCAGCAGCTTGGAAGGAGGTAACACTGAAGCTTTCTTT,TRBV5-1,.,TRBJ1-1,many
CASSPGQDINEKLFF,TGCGCCAGCAGCCCCGGACAGGACATTAATGAAAAACTGTTTTTT,TRBV5-1,TRBD1,TRBJ1-4,few
CASTRDYRYEQYF,TGTGCCAGCACCCGGGACTACCGATACGAGCAGTACTTC,TRBV11-1,TRBD2,TRBJ2-7,many
CAWSSGTLLAGELFF,TGTGCCTGGAGTTCGGGAACCCTTCTAGCTGGGGAGCTGTTTTTT,TRBV30,.,TRBJ2-2,.
CASSRTGSVPETQYF,TGTGCCAGCTCACGGACGGGGTCTGTTCCAGAGACCCAGTACTTC,TRBV18,.,TRBJ2-5,.
CASRGQEYYEQYF,TGTGCCAGCAGAGGACAGGAATACTACGAGCAGTACTTC,TRBV7-8,TRBD1,TRBJ2-7,many
CASSWDRARPEAFF,TGTGCCAGCAGTTGGGACAGGGCTCGGCCTGAAGCTTTCTTT,TRBV28,TRBD1,TRBJ1-1,many
CASSYYQGAPGNTIYF,TGTGCCAGCAGTTACTACCAGGGGGCGCCTGGAAACACCATATATTTT,TRBV6-5,TRBD1,TRBJ1-3,.
CASSATGVWNSPLHF,TGTGCCAGCAGCGCTACAGGGGTTTGGAATTCACCCCTCCACTTT,TRBV9,TRBD1,TRBJ1-6,.
CASSEGGTGGTEAFF,TGTGCCAGCAGTGAAGGCGGGACAGGGGGCACTGAAGCTTTCTTT,TRBV6-1,TRBD1,TRBJ1-1,many
CSARLSTDTQYF,TGCAGTGCTCGACTCAGCACAGATACGCAGTATTTT,TRBV20-1,.,TRBJ2-3,few
CASSVRREKNTGELFF,TGTGCCAGCAGCGTTCGGCGGGAGAAGAACACCGGGGAGCTGTTTTTT,TRBV9,TRBD2,TRBJ2-2,.
CASSPSRTASSGANVLTF,TGCGCCAGCAGCCCCAGCCGGACCGCGAGCTCTGGGGCCAACGTCCTGACTTTC,TRBV4-1,.,TRBJ2-6,once
CASSTDSPRAQETQYF,TGTGCCAGCTCCACCGACTCCCCCAGGGCCCAAGAGACCCAGTACTTC,TRBV7-9,.,TRBJ2-5,many
CASSQGTLQGNTEAFF,TGTGCCAGCAGCCAGGGAACCCTCCAGGGGAACACTGAAGCTTTCTTT,TRBV9,.,TRBJ1-1,.